One sample yielded the 28 T cell receptor beta chains listed below, sequenced in a study of blood T cells in healthy people across ages (dated by TCRdb to the mid-2010s). The library came from 5' RACE. The sequencer was an Illumina HiSeq 2500. A second about 6 to 11 cycle PCR used a sample-barcoded 5' primer and a J-beta primer mix. TCRdb cleaned the public reads at Q25 with fastp, built clones with MiXCR and kept in-frame beta chains. When rows share a CDR3 protein, they turn into one entry using the most common DNA and genes. This sample holds roughly 1,500,000 distinct CDR3 sequences; roughly 32% were observed only once. Clones ranked in the top ten supply about 11% of the sample. Source material: blood. These receptors were obtained from a woman in her twenties or thirties in good health.

About this clonotype itself: A read error may produce the germline difference seen at one junction end. The chain employs TRBV5-4 and TRBJ2-3; weak D call: TRBD2 (6 bases). This CDR3 comprises 16 residues. Germline V gives CDR1 SGHNT, CDR2 YYREEE (reference sequence). CDR3 in DNA: TGTGTCAGCAGCTACGAGGCGGGGCCGAGCACAGATACGCAGTATTTT. This codes for CVSSYEAGPSTDTQYF.

The table lists this clonotype with many counts. This rearrangement joins TRBV12-3 or TRBV12-4 to TRBJ2-1; 11 bases fit TRBD2. CDR3 size: 15 residues. V lost 5 bases to trimming and J lost 8 bases; unmatched junction nucleotides: 8. The CDR3 sequence: CASSPGTSGLDEQFF. The CDR3 coding sequence is TGTGCCAGCAGTCCCGGGACTAGCGGTTTGGATGAGCAGTTCTTC.

The chain recombines TRBV12-3 or TRBV12-4 with TRBJ1-2; 8 nucleotides match TRBD1. The CDR3 has 15 amino acids. Unmatched junction bases numbered 6, after V lost 2 bases and J lost 4 bases. The CDR3 nucleotides read TGTGCCAGCAGTTTACAGGGGGCGGCCCTCTATGGCTACACCTTC. Translation gives CASSLQGAALYGYTF.

In its sample, this clonotype was seen once. A much larger clone is a single base away; this may be a read error. The V gene is TRBV10-3, the J gene TRBJ2-3; D gene ambiguous. CDR3 length: 13 amino acids. Trimming left V 8 bases short and J 0 bases short, with 9 bases between. CDR1 and CDR2 (germline): ENHRY, SYGVKD. DNA for the CDR3: TGTGCCATCCATGGAGCTAGCACAGATACGCAGTATTTT. It encodes CAIHGASTDTQYF.

In its sample, this clonotype was seen a few times. This rearrangement joins TRBV20-1 to TRBJ2-7; D remains unclear. Germline CDR1 DFQATT, CDR2 SNEGSKA (reference sequence). V gave up 4 bases and J gave up 2 bases, with 9 bases separating them. The CDR3 totals 12 residues. The CDR3: CSAKVEAYEQYF. CDR3 sequence (DNA): TGCAGTGCTAAGGTCGAAGCCTACGAGCAGTACTTC.

The chain is built from TRBV7-3 and TRBJ2-3, with 10 bases fitting TRBD2. This CDR3 is 14 amino acids long. V dropped 5 bases and J dropped 8; count of bases not matched to a gene: 7. Germline CDR1 SGHTA, CDR2 FQGTGA. The CDR3 DNA sequence: TGTGCCAGCAGCCCGACAGGGACTAGCGTTACGCAGTATTTT. Encoded protein: CASSPTGTSVTQYF.

For this clonotype: One end of the junction varies from germline; a read error may be responsible. The V call is TRBV6-6, the J call TRBJ2-1, with 13 positions matching TRBD2. Germline loops: CDR1 MNHNY, CDR2 SVGAGI (reference sequence). The CDR3 runs to 17 residues. In DNA form, the CDR3 reads TGCGCCAGCAGTCGAGGGACTAGCGGGAAAACTTACAATAAGCAGTTCTTC. Protein sequence: CASSRGTSGKTYNKQFF.

This clonotype turned up a few times. The V call is TRBV20-1, the J call TRBJ2-3, with 10 bases identical to TRBD2. Germline CDR1 and CDR2: DFQATT and SNEGSKA (reference sequence). The V segment lost 4 bases and the J segment 4 bases; nucleotides outside the gene matches: 11. The length of the CDR3 is 16 residues. CDR3 residues: CSATRAASGGADTQYF. In nucleotides, the CDR3 is TGCAGTGCTACGAGGGCAGCTAGCGGGGGAGCAGATACGCAGTATTTT.

In its sample, this clonotype was seen a few times. J is TRBJ2-3 and V is TRBV29-1; 9 nucleotides align to TRBD1. Germline V CDR1 and CDR2: SQVTM, ANQGSEA. The length of the CDR3 is 14 residues. Losses at the gene ends were 0 bases for V and 4 bases for J; bases not matched to a gene: 2. The CDR3 region has the DNA TGCAGCGTTGAAGAGGGACAGGGCCCAGATACGCAGTATTTT. Amino acids: CSVEEGQGPDTQYF.

This clonotype was counted a few times. This sequence joins TRBV7-6 and TRBJ2-3; TRBD1 matches at 8 bases. The trim removed 6 bases at V and 5 bases at J, leaving 13 bases unmatched. The CDR3 spans 16 residues. CDR1 SGHVS and CDR2 FNYEAQ come from the germline V gene. In nucleotides, the CDR3 is TGTGCCAGCAGTTCGATACGGCAGGGGGCAATAGATACGCAGTATTTT. Translating gives CASSSIRQGAIDTQYF.

J is TRBJ2-7 and V is TRBV20-1; possible D gene TRBD1, 6 bases. The germline V gene encodes CDR1 DFQATT and CDR2 SNEGSKA (reference sequence). CDR3 length: 13 amino acids. V lost 0 bases, J lost 7 bases, and 13 bases lay in between. CDR3 bases: TGCAGTGCTAGAGATGGCGTAGGGGGAGAGCAGTACTTC. It codes for CSARDGVGGEQYF.

The rearrangement joins TRBV5-5 to TRBJ2-5; possibly TRBD1 for D (6 bases). This CDR3 contains 18 residues. The germline V gene has CDR1 SGHKS and CDR2 YYEKEE (reference sequence). V was shortened by 1 base and J by 7 bases, with 26 bases between the two germline ends. CDR3 loop: CASSLSGQISTQDRTQYF. The DNA of the CDR3 is TGTGCCAGCAGCTTGTCCGGACAGATAAGTACCCAAGATCGGACCCAGTACTTC. The whole variable domain, remainder taken from reference TRBV5-5 and TRBJ2-5, is DAGVTQSPTHLIKTRGQQVTLRCSPISGHKSVSWYQQVLGQGPQFIFQYYEKEERGRGNFPDRFSARQFPNYSSELNVNALLLGDSALYLCASSLSGQISTQDRTQYFGPGTRLLVL.

This clonotype was counted once. The chain has TRBV9 and TRBJ2-1, with 10 bases identical to TRBD2. V lost 4 bases and J lost 13; bases outside the gene matches: 11. The CDR3 runs to 14 residues. Germline V lookup: CDR1 SGDLS, CDR2 YYNGEE. The DNA of the CDR3 is TGTGCCAGCAGCACCAGGACTAGCGGCGAGACCCAGTTCTTC. Its protein is CASSTRTSGETQFF.

The rearrangement joins TRBV20-1 to TRBJ2-5, with 7 nucleotides matching TRBD1. Trimming cost V 5 bases and J 2 bases; bases outside gene matches: 2. The CDR3 is 12 amino acids. Germline V CDR1 and CDR2: DFQATT, SNEGSKA (reference sequence). CDR3 sequence: CSALGQQETQYF. The CDR3 DNA follows: TGCAGTGCTTTGGGACAGCAAGAGACCCAGTACTTC.

This clonotype showed up just once. A read error may be the cause here, since a much bigger clone is one base away. The chain has TRBV7-9 and TRBJ2-3; D gene unclear. The ends were cut back, 6 bases at V and 4 bases at J, with 11 bases in the middle. The CDR3 contains 13 residues. Germline CDR1 reads SEHNR; CDR2 reads FQNEAQ (reference sequence). The CDR3 DNA is TGTGCCAGCAGGCCCAAGAGCGCAGATACGCAGTATTTT. This gives the protein CASRPKSADTQYF.

This clonotype was detected only a few times. V usage is TRBV20-1 and J usage is TRBJ2-7, with D possibly matching TRBD2 (7 bases). Germline V gene lookup returns CDR1 DFQATT and CDR2 SNEGSKA (reference sequence). V was clipped by 3 bases and J by 2 bases, with 17 bases between them. The CDR3 length is 15 residues. CDR3 region: CSARWGGRGPYEQYF. The CDR3 DNA follows: TGCAGTGCTAGGTGGGGGGGCAGGGGACCCTACGAGCAGTACTTC.

This chain links TRBV5-4 with TRBJ2-7, with 13 bases that match TRBD2. Germline values: CDR1 SGHNT, CDR2 YYREEE (reference sequence). The CDR3 contains 16 residues. J was trimmed by 2 bases and V by 7 bases; bases with no gene match: 9. This chain's CDR3 is CASARTSGGAPYEQYF. CDR3 nucleotides: TGTGCCAGCGCCCGAACTAGCGGGGGGGCCCCCTACGAGCAGTACTTC.

This sequence joins TRBV14 and TRBJ1-1; 7 bases are shared with TRBD1. The CDR3 spans 14 residues. V trimming: 4 bases; J trimming: 3 bases; junction bases outside the gene matches: 5. Germline V gene lookup returns CDR1 SGHDN and CDR2 FVKESK. The CDR3 is CASSRLQGDTEAFF. DNA of the CDR3: TGTGCCAGCAGCCGGCTTCAGGGGGACACTGAAGCTTTCTTT.

There are a few counts of this clonotype. The chain employs TRBV5-1 and TRBJ2-7; perhaps D is TRBD1 or TRBD2 (5 bases each). Per germline, CDR1 SGHRS and CDR2 YFSETQ. The V and J ends lost 4 bases and 6 bases respectively, with 14 bases between them. This CDR3 region has 13 residues. In nucleotides, the CDR3 is TGCGCCAGCAGCCCGGGGACGGTCGCCGAGCAGTACTTC. Amino acids: CASSPGTVAEQYF.

This chain connects TRBV7-9 to TRBJ2-7; 7 positions agree with TRBD2. The J segment lost 0 bases and the V segment lost 7 bases, leaving 6 bases of the junction unmatched. This CDR3 spans 14 amino acids. The germline gives CDR1 SEHNR, CDR2 FQNEAQ (reference sequence). The CDR3 reads CASTGWTSSYEQYF. The CDR3 region has the DNA TGTGCCAGCACCGGGTGGACTAGCTCCTACGAGCAGTACTTC. The full variable domain, its missing parts supplied by reference TRBV7-9 and TRBJ2-7, is DTGVSQNPRHKITKRGQNVTFRCDPISEHNRLYWYRQTLGQGPEFLTYFQNEAQLEKSRLLSDRFSAERPKGSFSTLEIQRTEQGDSAMYLCASTGWTSSYEQYFGPGTRLTVT.

In this sample, this clonotype turned up a few times. This sequence joins TRBV12-3 or TRBV12-4 and TRBJ2-5, with D possibly TRBD1 on 5 matching bases. V lost 1 base to trimming and J lost 5 bases, with 14 bases between them. The CDR3 covers 15 residues. The CDR3 protein is CASSLGGLVGETQYF. As DNA, the CDR3 is TGTGCCAGCAGTTTAGGGGGCCTTGTGGGGGAGACCCAGTACTTC.

This clonotype has just one count. This could be a read error, since a much larger clone is one nucleotide away. The V call is TRBV4-1, the J call TRBJ2-7; 9 bases agree with TRBD2. The germline V gene encodes CDR1 MGHRA and CDR2 YSYEKL. V lost 1 base to trimming and J lost 10 bases; unmatched junction nucleotides: 11. The CDR3 has 15 amino acids. CDR3 in DNA: TGCGCCAGCAGCCAAGTCCTAGCGGGACAAGAGATCCAGTACTTC. Encoded protein: CASSQVLAGQEIQYF.

The chain links TRBV6-2 or TRBV6-3 to TRBJ2-3, with 13 bases that match TRBD2. This CDR3 is built from 16 residues. Germline trimming cut 6 bases from V and 2 bases from J; bases unmatched to any gene: 5. CDR1 is MNHEY and CDR2 is SVGEGT in the germline V gene. CDR3 sequence: CASRNGLAGVTDTQYF. In nucleotides, the CDR3 is TGTGCCAGCAGGAACGGACTAGCGGGGGTCACAGATACGCAGTATTTT.

This chain uses TRBV6-5 with TRBJ1-1, with D possibly TRBD1 on 6 matching bases. The CDR3 spans 14 residues. The V and J ends lost 2 bases and 5 bases respectively, with 12 bases between them. The germline V gene encodes CDR1 MNHEY and CDR2 SVGAGI. CDR3 DNA: TGTGCCAGCAGTTACGACAGAAGGGGGACTGAAGCTTTCTTT. Translation gives CASSYDRRGTEAFF.

This clonotype occurred many times. The chain combines TRBV12-3 or TRBV12-4 with TRBJ1-2, with 7 bases lining up with TRBD1. Unmatched junction bases numbered 6, after V lost 6 bases and J lost 8 bases. CDR3 length: 12 amino acids. The CDR3 sequence is CASSPQGLGYTF. CDR3 in DNA: TGTGCCAGCAGCCCACAGGGGTTGGGCTACACCTTC.

This clonotype was counted many times. The chain links TRBV4-2 to TRBJ2-7; the match to TRBD2 covers 7 bases. V lost 1 base and J lost 4; bases outside the gene matches: 4. CDR1 LGHNA and CDR2 YNFKEQ come from the germline V gene. The CDR3 has 14 amino acids. CDR3 nucleotides: TGTGCCAGCAGCCAAGTGAAGGGAGGGTACGAGCAGTACTTC. Its translation: CASSQVKGGYEQYF.

The sample holds many counts of this clonotype. This chain links TRBV6-1 with TRBJ1-6; TRBD1 matches 10 bases. V was clipped by 5 bases and J by 10 bases; unmatched bases: 5. Germline CDR1 reads MNHNS; CDR2 reads SASEGT. The CDR3 is made up of 14 amino acids. CDR3: CASSPTGGQSPLHF. The CDR3 nucleotides are TGTGCCAGCAGTCCGACAGGGGGCCAATCACCCCTCCACTTT.

This clonotype was detected a few times. The V call is TRBV10-2, the J call TRBJ2-7; 11 positions agree with TRBD2. Germline-derived CDR1 and CDR2 are WSHSY and SAAADI. The V gene end was trimmed by 10 bases and the J gene end by 7 bases; junction bases not matched to a gene: 12. This CDR3 is 14 amino acids long. CDR3 in DNA: TGCGCCACCACCATAGCGGGGGGGCCAGGAGAGCAGTACTTC. It codes for CATTIAGGPGEQYF.